Shown below are 2 T cell receptor beta chains from a single sample sequenced in a study of blood T cells in healthy people across ages. Next came a second PCR, run for about 7 to 12 cycles, which used a sample-barcoded 5' primer along with a J-beta primer mix. One entry per CDR3 protein, called by TCRdb with MiXCR from the 5' RACE reads. The table has roughly 1,100,000 distinct CDR3 sequences, around 27% seen once; the top ten hold 0.65% to 0.75%. These data were likewise used in another study, on T cells of mothers and their children.

Sequenced material: blood. The receptor set was obtained from a girl aged 2 to 9 in good health.

This rearrangement joins TRBV28 to TRBJ2-4, with 9 bases matching TRBD1. The CDR3 length is 14 residues. Trimming removed 4 bases from V and 15 bases from J; junction bases left unmatched: 13. CDR1 and CDR2 (germline): MDHEN, SYDVKM. CDR3 DNA sequence: TGTGCCAGCAGTTCCGGGACAGGGCGGGGTAGTTGGTACTTC. Its translation is CASSSGTGRGSWYF.

The table lists this clonotype with a few counts. The V and J genes are TRBV20-1 and TRBJ2-1; D may be TRBD2 (7 bases). CDR3 length equals 15 residues. Germline CDR1 is DFQATT and CDR2 is SNEGSKA (reference sequence). V lost 5 bases to trimming and J lost 7 bases, with 21 bases between them. The CDR3 DNA reads as TGCAGTGCTTTCTCGGCGGGGGCGTCCGAGAATGAGCAGTTCTTC. Protein: CSAFSAGASENEQFF.